This TCR beta chain was obtained from a study of T cell changes during pregnancy in multiple sclerosis. The CDR3 contains 14 residues. With V trimmed by 6 bases and J by 4 bases, 8 bases remained unmatched. In germline, CDR1 is MNHEY, CDR2 SMNVEV (reference sequence). The assay was immunoSEQ multiplex PCR, and TCRdb's table has in-frame clones only and misses some. The sample records 50,000 or so clones, approximately 92% being singletons. This specimen consisted of CD4+ T cells from peripheral blood mononuclear cells, obtained in the third trimester of pregnancy. The TCR originated in a female donor with multiple sclerosis, enrolled in a pregnancy study. The genes are TRBV27 and TRBJ1-1; 7 bases match TRBD1. CDR3 nucleotides: TGTGCCAGCAGGACAGGGCGAGGGGCCACTGAAGCTTTCTTT. Translated, it gives CASRTGRGATEAFF.